The 31 T cell receptor beta chains reported below all come from one sample, sequenced in a study of a mutant IDH1 vaccine in newly diagnosed glioma. Specified time point: week 47, end of study. A single vaccine dose contained 300 ug of mutant IDH1 20-mer peptide, and topical imiquimod was used with it. Their specific antigens are unknown. TCRdb keeps only in-frame clones here, not all; method: immunoSEQ multiplex PCR. This sample has approximately 60,000 clones, with around 83% found just once. The sample in question was PBMCs, obtained from a glioma patient whose treatment included an IDH1 peptide vaccine. These receptors were obtained from a man aged 25 to 45 with glioma.

As DNA, the CDR3 is TGCGCCAGCAGCATCGAACTTCAGGGCTCTGGAAACACCATATATTTT. Translated: CASSIELQGSGNTIYF. J is TRBJ1-3 and V is TRBV5-1; TRBD1 might be the D (5 bases). This CDR3 is 16 amino acids long. V lost 4 bases, J lost 0 bases, and 14 bases lay in between. Germline CDR1 is SGHRS and CDR2 is YFSETQ.

V gene TRBV7-9 combines with J gene TRBJ1-2, with 8 bases aligning to TRBD1. CDR3 length: 15 amino acids. V dropped 6 bases and J dropped 5; count of bases not matched to a gene: 11. Germline CDR1 SEHNR, CDR2 FQNEAQ (reference sequence). Here the CDR3 reads CASSLGQELMYGYTF. CDR3 bases: TGTGCCAGCAGTCTGGGACAGGAACTAATGTATGGCTACACCTTC. The full variable domain, in which reference TRBV7-9 and TRBJ1-2 provide the parts outside the CDR3, is DTGVSQNPRHKITKRGQNVTFRCDPISEHNRLYWYRQTLGQGPEFLTYFQNEAQLEKSRLLSDRFSAERPKGSFSTLEIQRTEQGDSAMYLCASSLGQELMYGYTFGSGTRLTVV.

The chain recombines TRBV7-6 with TRBJ1-1, with 9 positions matching TRBD1. The junction had 15 bases not matched to a gene; V was cut back by 3 bases and J by 4 bases. Germline assignment: CDR1 SGHVS and CDR2 FNYEAQ. CDR3 size: 18 residues. This CDR3 is CASSFPPGTGTRSTEAFF. The CDR3 DNA sequence: TGTGCCAGCAGCTTTCCGCCCGGGACAGGGACCAGAAGCACTGAAGCTTTCTTT.

This clone is a singleton in its sample. V is TRBV5-1 and J is TRBJ2-5; 7 nucleotides match TRBD1. The J call may be incorrect, as the DNA end agrees better with TRBJ2-7. Germline V lookup: CDR1 SGHRS, CDR2 YFSETQ. This CDR3 region has 15 residues. CDR3 sequence (DNA): TGCGCCAGCAGTCGAGAGACCGGGACAGCCTACGAGCAGTACTTC. Encoded protein: CASSRETGTAYEQYF.

This clone was recorded once. The V gene is TRBV7-2, the J gene TRBJ2-7; possibly TRBD1 or TRBD2 for D (5 bases each). V was shortened by 7 bases and J by 2 bases, with 18 bases between the two germline ends. CDR1 is SGHTA, CDR2 FQGNSA, per germline. This CDR3 comprises 15 residues. The CDR3 DNA is TGTGCCAGCACCAATCCGGGGCATCCAACCTACGAGCAGTACTTC. It translates to CASTNPGHPTYEQYF.

This clone came up once. The chain carries TRBV6-5 and TRBJ2-7, with TRBD1 identical over 7 bases. Germline assignment: CDR1 MNHEY and CDR2 SVGAGI. The V segment lost 5 bases and the J segment 4 bases; nucleotides outside the gene matches: 11. The CDR3 loop spans 15 amino acids. CDR3 loop: CASSHRQGPFYEQYF. Written as DNA, the CDR3 is TGTGCCAGCAGTCATCGACAGGGACCCTTTTACGAGCAGTACTTC.

The chain carries TRBV5-1 and TRBJ1-6; possible D gene TRBD1, 5 bases. CDR1 and CDR2 (germline): SGHRS, YFSETQ. This CDR3 contains 16 residues. Trimming removed 4 bases from V and 1 base from J, with 12 bases in between. The CDR3 spells CASSHDEGSYNSPLHF. CDR3 nucleotides: TGCGCCAGCAGCCACGATGAGGGGTCCTATAATTCACCCCTCCACTTT.

CDR3 sequence reads: CASSDWTVLSYEQYF. Here the CDR3 DNA reads TGTGCCAGCAGTGATTGGACGGTCCTTTCCTACGAGCAGTACTTC. The genes are TRBV6-1 and TRBJ2-7, with no clear D. Germline-derived CDR1 and CDR2 are MNHNS and SASEGT. The CDR3 runs 15 residues. Trimming took 3 bases from V and 1 from J, leaving 13 bases between them.

The rearrangement uses TRBV28 and TRBJ1-4; D unclear. The V and J ends lost 5 bases and 8 bases respectively, with 12 bases between them. This CDR3 has 13 residues. CDR1 and CDR2 from the germline V gene are MDHEN and SYDVKM. CDR3 sequence: CASSPHTREKLFF. The CDR3 DNA sequence: TGTGCCAGCAGTCCCCATACTAGGGAAAAACTGTTTTTT.

This clone turned up a few times. The chain joins TRBV7-9 to TRBJ1-1; D call uncertain. CDR3 length: 13 amino acids. Trimming cost V 4 bases and J 6 bases, with 12 bases left between them. Germline CDR1 reads SEHNR; CDR2 reads FQNEAQ (reference sequence). The CDR3 DNA is TGTGCCAGCAGCTCCCCCTTACTTGCTGAAGCTTTCTTT. Protein product: CASSSPLLAEAFF.

CDR3 nucleotides: TGCGCCAGCAGCGGGCCCATCCAGGCCGATGAGCAGTTCTTC. Amino acids: CASSGPIQADEQFF. This chain joins TRBV4-1 and TRBJ2-1; D remains ambiguous. The CDR3 extends over 14 amino acids. The germline V gene has CDR1 MGHRA and CDR2 YSYEKL. V shed 5 bases and J shed 8 bases, with 16 bases lying between them.

The V call is TRBV5-1, the J call TRBJ2-3; 7 nucleotides agree with TRBD1. The CDR3 spans 15 residues. Germline CDR1 reads SGHRS; CDR2 reads YFSETQ. The J segment lost 0 bases and the V segment lost 4 bases, leaving 5 bases of the junction unmatched. CDR3 sequence (DNA): TGCGCCAGCAGCCAAACGGGACAGAGCACAGATACGCAGTATTTT. It specifies CASSQTGQSTDTQYF.

The gene calls are TRBV2 and TRBJ1-2; D is unclear. This CDR3 region has 13 residues. With 1 base removed from V and 5 bases from J, the gap between germline ends came to 8 bases. Germline loops: CDR1 SNHLY, CDR2 FYNNEI. The CDR3 region has the DNA TGTGCCAGCAGTGAAGGCGTCCTGTATGGCTACACCTTC. It specifies CASSEGVLYGYTF.

This clone was observed once. This rearrangement joins TRBV14 to TRBJ2-7, with D maybe TRBD2 (6 bases). V was clipped by 1 base and J by 3 bases, with 22 bases between them. Germline V lookup: CDR1 SGHDN, CDR2 FVKESK. This CDR3 has 18 amino acids. The CDR3 DNA reads TGTGCCAGCAGCCAAGCCCGGGGGACCCGGGGTAAGGTCTACGAGCAGTACTTC. Translated: CASSQARGTRGKVYEQYF.

The J gene is TRBJ2-3, the V gene TRBV10-2, with 10 bases identical to TRBD1. Germline CDR1 WSHSY, CDR2 SAAADI. The V gene end was trimmed by 5 bases and the J gene end by 4 bases; junction bases not matched to a gene: 6. CDR3 length: 15 residues. CDR3 sequence (DNA): TGCGCCAGCAGTCGGCGCGGACAGGGGGCAGATACGCAGTATTTT. Protein product: CASSRRGQGADTQYF.

The chain has TRBV10-2 and TRBJ2-2; perhaps D is TRBD1 or TRBD2 (6 bases each). With 9 bases removed from V and 1 base from J, the gap between germline ends came to 12 bases. The CDR3 is made up of 14 amino acids. Germline lookup yields CDR1 WSHSY and CDR2 SAAADI. The DNA for the CDR3 is TGCGCCAGTAGGGGGGCCGAGAACACCGGGGAGCTGTTTTTT. It translates to CASRGAENTGELFF.

This rearrangement joins TRBV30 to TRBJ1-1, with D perhaps TRBD1 (5 bases). V was shortened by 5 bases and J by 4 bases, with 14 bases between the two germline ends. This CDR3 comprises 13 residues. CDR1 is GTSNPN, CDR2 SVGIG, per germline (reference sequence). The CDR3 nucleotides read TGTGCCTGGCTGGCGAAGGGGCGCACTGAAGCTTTCTTT. Translated: CAWLAKGRTEAFF.

The chain couples TRBV2 to TRBJ2-1, with 7 bases matching TRBD1. The trim removed 7 bases at V and 7 bases at J, leaving 7 bases unmatched. The CDR3 extends over 13 amino acids. The V gene's germline CDR1 is SNHLY and CDR2 FYNNEI. CDR3 sequence reads: CASTTYRGNEQFF. CDR3 in DNA: TGTGCCAGCACTACTTACAGGGGAAATGAGCAGTTCTTC.

This sequence joins TRBV7-9 and TRBJ1-4, with D possibly TRBD1 on 5 matching bases. The CDR3 runs 15 residues. Trimming stripped 2 bases from V and 3 bases from J, with 10 bases between. Germline V gives CDR1 SEHNR, CDR2 FQNEAQ (reference sequence). The CDR3 loop reads CASSLQGSSNEKLFF. CDR3 bases: TGTGCCAGCAGCTTACAGGGCTCCTCTAATGAAAAACTGTTTTTT.

To note about this clone: One end of the junction is discordant with germline, which a read error may explain. The chain uses TRBV11-2 and TRBJ1-2; D is unclear. Germline V gene lookup returns CDR1 SGHAT and CDR2 FQNNGV. This CDR3 is built from 12 residues. The DNA of the CDR3 is TGTGCCAGCAGCTTAGACAACTCTGGCTACACCTTC. This sequence encodes CASSLDNSGYTF.

V and J are TRBV10-2 and TRBJ1-2; 10 bases match TRBD1. Per the germline V gene, CDR1 is WSHSY and CDR2 is SAAADI. The CDR3 runs to 14 residues. V lost 5 bases and J lost 4; bases outside the gene matches: 4. This chain's CDR3 is CASSTGTGVYGYTF. The CDR3, as DNA: TGCGCCAGCAGTACCGGGACAGGGGTCTATGGCTACACCTTC.

The chain employs TRBV14 and TRBJ2-7, with 10 positions matching TRBD2. The CDR3 spans 17 residues. V trimming: 2 bases; J trimming: 0 bases; junction bases outside the gene matches: 7. Germline CDR1 is SGHDN and CDR2 is FVKESK. In nucleotides, the CDR3 is TGTGCCAGCAGCCAATCCGGACTAGCGGATTACTCCTACGAGCAGTACTTC. Its protein is CASSQSGLADYSYEQYF.

This chain connects TRBV5-1 to TRBJ2-5; the D call may be TRBD1 or TRBD2 (6 bases each). The germline gives CDR1 SGHRS, CDR2 YFSETQ. CDR3 length equals 14 residues. With 4 bases removed from V and 2 bases from J, the gap between germline ends came to 12 bases. CDR3 loop: CASSGGRSQETQYF. In DNA form, the CDR3 reads TGCGCCAGCAGCGGGGGGCGTAGTCAAGAGACCCAGTACTTC.

The chain combines TRBV30 with TRBJ1-6, with D possibly being TRBD1 (6 bases). CDR1 GTSNPN and CDR2 SVGIG come from the germline V gene (reference sequence). The CDR3 runs 14 residues. The V end lost 3 bases, the J end lost 5 bases, and 11 bases lay between the germline ends. CDR3 nucleotide sequence: TGTGCCTGGAGGAGGGGGACAAATAATTCACCCCTCCACTTT. This codes for CAWRRGTNNSPLHF.

The sample holds a few counts of this clone. The rearrangement joins TRBV18 to TRBJ1-1; D unclear. V was pared by 7 bases and J by 3 bases, with 12 bases between. CDR3 length: 13 residues. Germline CDR1 is KGHSH and CDR2 is LQKENI. This CDR3 is CASFEGGYTEAFF. The CDR3 bases are TGTGCCAGCTTTGAGGGAGGGTACACTGAAGCTTTCTTT.

CDR3 amino acids: CASSYLPIYYGYTF. CDR3 coding DNA: TGTGCCAGCAGTTACCTCCCCATTTACTATGGCTACACCTTC. The V gene is TRBV6-6, the J gene TRBJ1-2; D is ambiguous. The germline V gene encodes CDR1 MNHNY and CDR2 SVGAGI (reference sequence). V lost 2 bases, J lost 3 bases, and 10 bases lay in between. The CDR3 covers 14 residues.

The V and J genes are TRBV19 and TRBJ2-7; perhaps TRBD1 as D (6 bases). CDR3 length: 14 amino acids. Trimming removed 7 bases at V and 1 base at J, with 14 bases between. Germline-derived CDR1 and CDR2 are LNHDA and SQIVND (reference sequence). The CDR3 bases are TGTGCCAGTACCCCGGGACACTCTTCCTACGAGCAGTACTTC. This gives the protein CASTPGHSSYEQYF.

V usage is TRBV20-1 and J usage is TRBJ2-3; D is unresolved. V lost 2 bases to trimming and J lost 3 bases, with 3 bases between them. From germline, CDR1 is DFQATT and CDR2 SNEGSKA (reference sequence). This CDR3 is 11 amino acids long. The chain's CDR3 is CSARSTDTQYF. The CDR3 DNA follows: TGCAGTGCTAGATCTACAGATACGCAGTATTTT.

This chain connects TRBV6-5 to TRBJ1-5; TRBD1 might be the D (6 bases). V shed 6 bases and J shed 1 base, with 13 bases lying between them. The CDR3 runs 15 residues. CDR1 and CDR2 (germline): MNHEY, SVGAGI. CDR3 in amino acids: CASSPLDRSNQPQHF. The CDR3 bases are TGTGCCAGCAGCCCCCTTGACAGGAGCAATCAGCCCCAGCATTTT.

J is TRBJ1-5 and V is TRBV18; the D gene is possibly TRBD1 (5 bases). CDR1 is KGHSH and CDR2 is LQKENI in the germline V gene. V gave up 3 bases and J gave up 3 bases, with 9 bases separating them. This CDR3 contains 14 residues. This CDR3 is CASSPDSLNQPQHF. The CDR3 DNA sequence: TGTGCCAGCTCACCCGACAGCCTCAATCAGCCCCAGCATTTT.

This sequence joins TRBV28 and TRBJ2-3, with 8 bases matching TRBD1. Germline V gene lookup returns CDR1 MDHEN and CDR2 SYDVKM. The J segment lost 7 bases and the V segment lost 8 bases, leaving 11 bases of the junction unmatched. This CDR3 has 14 amino acids. The CDR3 sequence: CASASGGELNTQYF. The CDR3 DNA sequence: TGTGCCAGCGCCTCAGGGGGCGAGTTAAATACGCAGTATTTT.